This T cell receptor (beta chain) is from a study of T-cell memory formation after mild COVID-19. Notes on the study in general: Cross-reactive memory apparently joined, as some responding clones appeared in pre-infection memory. Chiefly within CM and EM were the contracting CD4+ clones; CD8+ ones were within EMRA. Among clones contracting day 15 to 85, CD4/CD8 was balanced, whereas later expanders leaned CD4+.

The CDR3 consists of 15 residues. Trimming shortened V by 5 bases and J by 2 bases, and 12 bases separated the two germline ends. Per germline, CDR1 MNHEY and CDR2 SVGAGI. As for this clonotype: What it binds is not known.

TCR alpha and TCR beta cDNA libraries with sample barcodes and UMIs came from 5'RACE using constant-segment primers. TCRdb reanalysed the 5' RACE reads using MiXCR and keeps one entry per CDR3 protein. The sample includes over 350,000 distinct CDR3 sequences, around 24% of them seen just once. The sample was PBMCs or a T cell subset sorted from them (not recorded which). The chain has TRBV6-5 and TRBJ1-4; D may be TRBD1 (5 bases). The TCR originated in an adult woman who had mild COVID-19 (a few samples of this study predate the infection). Cell type and time point are not known. Here the CDR3 DNA reads TGTGCCAGCAGTCCAGACTGGGGCACTAATGAAAAACTGTTTTTT. This encodes CASSPDWGTNEKLFF.